This TCR beta chain was recovered during a study of blood T cell repertoires in COVID-19. Turning to the study itself: Sample material is recorded as cDNA or gDNA derived from T cells, B-cell-depleted T cells, or PBMCs.

As handled by the study authors: Reference gene primer amplification in the assay estimated nucleated cell counts. Sequenced by immunoSEQ multiplex PCR; TCRdb stores in-frame clones only, minus some. V and J calls and clone size are those listed in that table; D and trimming were worked out from the DNA. The sample holds 14,000 to 15,000 clones; roughly 92% are singletons and the top ten take 6.5% to 8%. The count of this clone is one. The CDR3 contains 13 residues. The V gene's germline CDR1 is LGHDT and CDR2 YNNKEL (reference sequence). The ends were cut back, 5 bases at V and 5 bases at J, with 12 bases in the middle.

The J gene is TRBJ2-5, the V gene TRBV3-1 (or the pseudogene TRBV3-2); the D gene is possibly TRBD2 (6 bases). Material: peripheral blood. The sequence was obtained from a human donor with active COVID-19. The donor label of this sample is uncertain. CDR3 loop: CASSTLATETQYF. Written as DNA, the CDR3 is TGTGCCAGCAGCACCCTAGCGACGGAGACCCAGTACTTC.